This entry features one T cell receptor beta chain sequence. No antigen is known for it. This CDR3 is also generated by other DNA sequences in the sample. The authors split each subset's genomic DNA evenly across several immunoSEQ plates. Sequenced by immunoSEQ multiplex PCR; TCRdb stores in-frame clones only, minus some. This table has over a million clones, approximately 78% appearing once. The sample comes from a study of shared clonotypes between healthy human individuals. Whole-study results and caveats: Naive subsets usually exceeded memory subsets in estimated richness.

Trimming left V 3 bases short and J 2 bases short, with 7 bases between. CDR1 and CDR2 from the germline V gene are SGDLS and YYNGEE. The CDR3 runs 13 residues. This TCR derives from a man between 18 and 29 years old in good health. Some clones in this sample may be carry-over from other donors' samples. The V and J genes are TRBV9 and TRBJ2-3; D unresolved. Specimen: memory CD4+ T cells from PBMCs. The subset here: CD45RA-negative fraction. The CDR3 region is CASSALSTDTQYF. The CDR3 region has the DNA TGTGCCAGCAGCGCCCTCTCCACAGATACGCAGTATTTT.